This section outlines one T cell receptor beta chain sequence together with its context. This clone was picked up a small number of times. Its antigen remains undetermined. Base qualities are not provided; no much larger clone lies one nucleotide away. Resection was performed on patients in Japan or China between the mid-2010s and the late 2010s. The histologic diagnosis of each case was independently confirmed on H&E slides by two lung cancer pathologists. Macro-dissection after pathologic assessment enriched premalignant or tumor cells for nucleic acid extraction. FFPE tissue was used for DNA isolation with the AllPrep DNA/RNA FFPE Kit. The CDR1 and CDR2 encoded by the germline V gene are SGHTA and FQGNSA. V lost 0 bases and J lost 3 bases; the stretch between them is 9 bases long. The CDR3 runs 15 amino acids, cysteine and phenylalanine included. Just CDR3 DNA is preserved here, 45 bases in frame from base 1.

Using the immunoSEQ hsTCRbeta Kit, TCR beta CDR3 regions were sequenced from DNA. Under the source paper's analysis protocol: The ImmunoSEQ Analyzer was used to analyse the TCR sequencing data. T cell clonality was calculated on productive rearrangements as 1 minus Pielou's evenness. To measure T cell diversity, the inverse Simpson index was applied to productive templates. T cell density was defined as TCR beta template counts normalized to usable DNA, with usable DNA estimated by amplification and sequencing of housekeeping genes. TCR metrics were compared across histologic stages using two-sided Kruskal-Wallis tests. TCRdb obtained this table from immuneACCESS and retained in-frame rearrangements with V and J assigned. These tables miss some clones; where compared with another copy, unresolved V genes account for less than half of the shortfall, and the remainder is unexplained. V and J calls and clone size are given by that table; D and trimming were obtained from the DNA. Within this sample are 6,500 to 7,500 clones, with 70% to 85% of them counted one time only. The top ten constitute approximately 7% of the sample.

The record originates from a study of immune evolution from preneoplasia to lung adenocarcinoma (dated by TCRdb to the early 2020s). Study-wide context: No AAH lesions showed HLA loss of heterozygosity, compared with 6% to 8% of AIS, roughly 15% of MIA and 30% to 35% of ADC lesions. The study profiled immune contexture across lung adenocarcinoma precursors and invasive adenocarcinoma using immune gene expression, TCR sequencing and multiplex immunofluorescence. Resected precursor lesions (AAH, AIS, MIA) and invasive adenocarcinomas were compared with paired morphologically normal lung tissue. Sample size was based on specimen availability rather than a prior power calculation. The immune data were integrated with whole exome sequencing and methylation data from the same cohort of nodules. The overall cohort comprised around 55 patients with pulmonary nodules who underwent surgical resection. The TCR sequencing data were obtained from 45 to 55 patients. The study reported that about a hundred samples were used for TCR sequencing. POLYSOLVER was used to infer Class I HLA alleles from exome data, and LOHHLA was used to detect allele-specific HLA loss.

Study-wide conclusions, independent of this receptor: Top T cell clone frequencies were highest in normal lung and appeared to decrease progressively from AAH through AIS, MIA and invasive adenocarcinoma. The highest clonality was observed in normal lung, whereas higher T cell density and diversity but lower clonality appeared to be present in later-stage lesions. Because all patients came from Japan and China, whether the findings apply to Western populations was uncertain. KRAS-mutant nodules showed the highest T cell clonality compared with EGFR-mutant or double wild-type lesions. The findings were based on association rather than direct causation, and larger cohorts with long-term follow-up and longitudinal biopsies were deemed needed.

Here the chain combines TRBV7-2 and TRBJ1-5; too little of a D gene remains to name it. Source material: FFPE lung adenocarcinoma in situ tissue. The cell subset or site label, as the study defines it: preinvasive adenocarcinoma in situ (AIS). The sequence came from a person in their sixties or seventies with lung adenocarcinoma. The CDR3 region has the sequence CASSLAWGYNQPQHF. The nucleotides read TGTGCCAGCAGCTTAGCATGGGGATACAATCAGCCCCAGCATTTT.